Below are 31 T cell receptor beta chains sequenced from a single sample in a study of T cells in Graves' hyperthyroidism and ophthalmopathy. Researchers took RNA transcripts and amplified the TCR beta CDR3 regions from them. When the TCR CDR3 underwent first-round RT-PCR, the HTBI primer set was used. Via MiXCR, TCRdb re-called the multiplex PCR reads, giving one row per CDR3 protein. The sample includes 550,000 to 700,000 distinct CDR3 sequences, about half of them seen just once. Sequenced material: peripheral blood or thyroid tissue (not recorded which). The receptors were sampled from an adult woman with Graves' disease, either hyperthyroidism or ophthalmopathy (not recorded which).

V usage is TRBV15 and J usage is TRBJ2-2; weak D call: TRBD1 (5 bases). V lost 3 bases, J lost 1 base, and 18 bases lay in between. This CDR3 comprises 18 residues. Germline CDR1 is LNHNV and CDR2 is YYDKDF (reference sequence). The CDR3 DNA is TGTGCCACCAGCAGTTCCTGGGCAGCAAGGGGGAACACCGGGGAGCTGTTTTTT. This encodes CATSSSWAARGNTGELFF.

J is TRBJ2-5 and V is TRBV6-1, with D possibly being TRBD1 (6 bases). The CDR3 has 13 residues. Trimming took 6 bases from V and 4 from J, leaving 12 bases between them. Per the germline V gene, CDR1 is MNHNS and CDR2 is SASEGT. The CDR3 DNA follows: TGTGCCAGCAGCCGGGGACATAGAGAGACCCAGTACTTC. Its translation is CASSRGHRETQYF.

This clonotype was picked up many times. The chain combines TRBV6-1 with TRBJ2-6; 10 bases fit TRBD1. The CDR3 contains 16 residues. Germline V gives CDR1 MNHNS, CDR2 SASEGT. After removal of 6 bases from V and 2 bases from J, the junction contained 4 bases not matched to a gene. For the CDR3, the DNA is TGTGCCAGCAGCGAGGGACAGGGGACTGGGGCCAACGTCCTGACTTTC. It translates to CASSEGQGTGANVLTF.

This clonotype was found many times. The chain is built from TRBV2 and TRBJ2-2, with D possibly matching TRBD2 (5 bases). This CDR3 has 13 amino acids. Trimming pared 10 bases from V and 6 bases from J, leaving 15 bases between. Per germline, CDR1 SNHLY and CDR2 FYNNEI. CDR3 in amino acids: CATKGLVSGELFF. DNA of the CDR3: TGTGCCACCAAAGGACTCGTCTCCGGGGAGCTGTTTTTT.

The V call is TRBV29-1, the J call TRBJ1-1, with 8 bases identical to TRBD1. Germline V gene data show CDR1 as SQVTM and CDR2 as ANQGSEA. Trimming at V came to 4 bases and at J to 5 bases, leaving 6 bases not matched to a gene. There are 13 residues in the CDR3. As DNA, the CDR3 is TGCAGCGTTGTAGCAGGGGGCTCGACTGAAGCTTTCTTT. It yields the protein CSVVAGGSTEAFF.

The V and J genes are TRBV10-3 and TRBJ2-7; 11 bases fit TRBD1. Germline V gene sequence: CDR1 ENHRY, CDR2 SYGVKD. V lost 8 bases to trimming and J lost 8 bases; unmatched junction nucleotides: 5. The CDR3 consists of 12 residues. The CDR3 spells CAIGQGAPKQYF. The CDR3 DNA reads TGTGCCATCGGACAGGGGGCGCCTAAGCAGTACTTC.

The sample holds a few counts of this clonotype. The chain carries TRBV6-4 and TRBJ2-3, with TRBD1 matching over 9 bases. V lost 10 bases and J lost 2; bases outside the gene matches: 10. In germline, CDR1 is MRHNA, CDR2 SNTAGT. This CDR3 is built from 15 residues. CDR3 residues: CAIRTGTGSTDTQYF. CDR3 bases: TGTGCCATCAGGACCGGGACAGGGTCCACAGATACGCAGTATTTT.

This clonotype was detected only a few times. The gene calls are TRBV7-8 and TRBJ2-2; 10 bases line up with TRBD2. The germline V gene has CDR1 SGHVS and CDR2 FQNEAQ. Losses at the gene ends were 5 bases for V and 7 bases for J; bases not matched to a gene: 7. The CDR3 is 15 amino acids. The CDR3 DNA reads as TGTGCCAGCAGCGATAGCGGGAGGAGAGGCGGGGAGCTGTTTTTT. This codes for CASSDSGRRGGELFF.

The genes are TRBV12-3 or TRBV12-4 and TRBJ1-1; TRBD1 matches 9 bases. Losses at the gene ends were 3 bases for V and 2 bases for J; bases not matched to a gene: 4. CDR3 length equals 15 residues. CDR3 sequence: CASSFRGQGNTEAFF. Written as DNA, the CDR3 is TGTGCCAGCAGTTTTCGGGGACAGGGAAACACTGAAGCTTTCTTT.

This clonotype was counted between two and nine times. This chain uses TRBV19 with TRBJ1-5; 7 nucleotides match TRBD1. CDR1 and CDR2 (germline): LNHDA, SQIVND (reference sequence). The CDR3 has 15 amino acids. Unmatched junction bases numbered 5, after V lost 3 bases and J lost 3 bases. The DNA of the CDR3 is TGTGCCAGTAGTATGAACAGGGGTCCCAATCAGCCCCAGCATTTT. It yields the protein CASSMNRGPNQPQHF.

The rearrangement uses TRBV10-3 and TRBJ2-7; TRBD1 agrees at 8 bases. Germline V gene sequence: CDR1 ENHRY, CDR2 SYGVKD. The CDR3 has 14 residues. V lost 6 bases to trimming and J lost 2 bases; unmatched junction nucleotides: 6. The CDR3 reads CAIRGTGYPYEQYF. CDR3 nucleotides: TGTGCCATCAGAGGGACAGGCTATCCCTACGAGCAGTACTTC.

This clonotype was recorded at least ten times. The V and J genes are TRBV9 and TRBJ2-7; 11 bases match TRBD1. V shed 0 bases, J shed 3 bases, and the junction held 5 bases outside the gene matches. Germline assignment: CDR1 SGDLS and CDR2 YYNGEE. This CDR3 has 16 residues. The CDR3 sequence: CASSVGGQGAYYEQYF. CDR3 coding DNA: TGTGCCAGCAGCGTAGGAGGACAGGGGGCCTACTACGAGCAGTACTTC.

The chain employs TRBV10-3 and TRBJ2-5; D gene unclear. Trimming stripped 5 bases from V and 3 bases from J, with 16 bases between. The CDR3 runs to 15 residues. Germline-derived CDR1 and CDR2 are ENHRY and SYGVKD. The CDR3 bases are TGTGCCATCAGTAACACGGGCATGGGGAAAGAGACCCAGTACTTC. It specifies CAISNTGMGKETQYF.

This chain links TRBV29-1 with TRBJ2-2; perhaps TRBD1 as D (6 bases). Looked up from germline, CDR1 is SQVTM and CDR2 is ANQGSEA. This CDR3 has 14 amino acids. Trimming took off 5 bases at V and 6 bases at J, with 16 bases between the two ends. CDR3 protein: CSVLGQGFAGELFF. The CDR3 DNA sequence: TGCAGCGTTTTAGGGCAGGGGTTTGCCGGGGAGCTGTTTTTT.

Ten or more counts support this clonotype. This rearrangement joins TRBV19 to TRBJ1-5, with D unclear. Per germline, CDR1 LNHDA and CDR2 SQIVND (reference sequence). V dropped 6 bases and J dropped 6 bases, with 18 bases sitting between them. The CDR3 consists of 15 residues. The DNA of the CDR3 is TGTGCCAGTAGAAATAGAGGTGGTGGTTTTCAGCCCCAGCATTTT. Residues: CASRNRGGGFQPQHF.

This chain uses TRBV15 with TRBJ1-1, with 8 bases that match TRBD1. The CDR3 loop spans 14 amino acids. Per the germline V gene, CDR1 is LNHNV and CDR2 is YYDKDF (reference sequence). V lost 1 base to trimming and J lost 5 bases; unmatched junction nucleotides: 3. CDR3 amino acids: CATSRGTGRTEAFF. The CDR3 DNA is TGTGCCACCAGCAGAGGGACAGGGAGGACTGAAGCTTTCTTT.

The V gene is TRBV29-1, the J gene TRBJ1-1; 8 positions match TRBD1. V shed 4 bases, J shed 1 base, and the junction held 5 bases outside the gene matches. CDR1 and CDR2 (germline): SQVTM, ANQGSEA. The CDR3 is 14 amino acids. The CDR3 here is CSVAQGGENTEAFF. CDR3 in DNA: TGCAGCGTTGCACAGGGGGGGGAGAACACTGAAGCTTTCTTT.

The genes are TRBV20-1 and TRBJ1-2, with 9 bases matching TRBD1. The CDR3 is 12 amino acids. Germline CDR1 reads DFQATT; CDR2 reads SNEGSKA (reference sequence). Trimming removed 1 base from V and 8 bases from J; junction bases left unmatched: 2. The CDR3 reads CSARGTGVGYTF. CDR3 bases: TGCAGTGCTAGAGGGACAGGGGTAGGCTACACCTTC.

This clonotype was observed many times. V is TRBV5-8 and J is TRBJ1-2; weak D call: TRBD1 (5 bases). The CDR3 contains 14 residues. V gave up 0 bases and J gave up 5 bases, with 11 bases separating them. Per germline, CDR1 SGHTS and CDR2 YDEGEE. The CDR3 DNA follows: TGTGCCAGCAGCTTGGCCCAGGGAGAGTATGGCTACACCTTC. Translated, it gives CASSLAQGEYGYTF.

J is TRBJ2-6 and V is TRBV7-2; 11 bases agree with TRBD1. V lost 4 bases and J lost 3; bases outside the gene matches: 14. The CDR3 covers 20 residues. Germline V gene sequence: CDR1 SGHTA, CDR2 FQGNSA. The DNA of the CDR3 is TGTGCCAGCAGCTACACCGCCTGGACAGGGGGCGTCTTTGGGGCCAACGTCCTGACTTTC. As protein: CASSYTAWTGGVFGANVLTF.

The rearrangement links TRBV15 to TRBJ1-4; the D gene is possibly TRBD1 (6 bases). CDR3 size: 15 residues. The V gene lost 0 bases and the J gene lost 8 bases, with 13 bases spanning the gap. Germline V gives CDR1 LNHNV, CDR2 YYDKDF (reference sequence). Here the CDR3 DNA reads TGTGCCACCAGCAGAGAAGCGGCAGGGGACGAAAAACTGTTTTTT. Protein: CATSREAAGDEKLFF.

The chain carries TRBV10-3 and TRBJ2-3; TRBD2 agrees at 8 bases. The CDR3 extends over 14 amino acids. With V trimmed by 5 bases and J by 3 bases, 4 bases remained unmatched. In germline, CDR1 is ENHRY, CDR2 SYGVKD. The CDR3 nucleotides read TGTGCCATCAGTTCGGGGGGGGTAACAGATACGCAGTATTTT. Amino acid sequence: CAISSGGVTDTQYF.

The V and J genes are TRBV19 and TRBJ2-7; TRBD2 aligns across 11 bases. Germline trimming cut 1 base from V and 4 bases from J; bases unmatched to any gene: 3. CDR1 is LNHDA, CDR2 SQIVND, per germline (reference sequence). The CDR3 is 15 residues long. In nucleotides, the CDR3 is TGTGCCAGTAGTATAGCGGGACTAGCGGTATACGAGCAGTACTTC. It translates to CASSIAGLAVYEQYF.

This clonotype was counted between two and nine times. The chain couples TRBV9 to TRBJ1-1, with 8 positions matching TRBD1. Germline V gives CDR1 SGDLS, CDR2 YYNGEE. V dropped 3 bases and J dropped 1; count of bases not matched to a gene: 5. The CDR3 is 15 residues long. The CDR3 bases are TGTGCCAGCAGCGCCCATGGACAGGGGAACACTGAAGCTTTCTTT. Translated: CASSAHGQGNTEAFF.

The rearrangement joins TRBV12-3 or TRBV12-4 to TRBJ1-2; D is unresolved. This CDR3 has 13 amino acids. The ends were cut back, 4 bases at V and 2 bases at J, with 8 bases in the middle. CDR3 sequence (DNA): TGTGCCAGCAGTTGGTCAGTAAACTATGGCTACACCTTC. It is translated as CASSWSVNYGYTF.

This clonotype was detected many times. V gene TRBV29-1 combines with J gene TRBJ2-3, with no clear D. Trimming pared 3 bases from V and 2 bases from J, leaving 6 bases between. The CDR3 length is 12 residues. Germline V CDR1 and CDR2: SQVTM, ANQGSEA. CDR3: CSVDLDTDTQYF. CDR3 in DNA: TGCAGCGTTGATTTGGACACAGATACGCAGTATTTT.

This clonotype was seen more than once but under ten times. The chain employs TRBV25-1 and TRBJ2-7; 9 bases are a match to TRBD1. Germline V lookup: CDR1 MGHDK, CDR2 SYGVNS. This CDR3 is 15 amino acids long. J gave up 6 bases and V 1 base, and 7 bases lay outside the gene matches. In DNA, the CDR3 is TGTGCCAGCAGTGAATGGGGGACAGGGAGTTCCGAGCAGTACTTC. Its protein is CASSEWGTGSSEQYF.

This clonotype was seen at least ten times. The chain couples TRBV7-9 to TRBJ1-2, with a possible D match to TRBD1 (5 bases). Per germline, CDR1 SEHNR and CDR2 FQNEAQ (reference sequence). The CDR3 is 13 residues long. Trimming pared 4 bases from V and 6 bases from J, leaving 12 bases between. The CDR3 sequence: CASSSAGLNGYTF. The CDR3 DNA follows: TGTGCCAGCAGCTCGGCGGGGCTCAATGGCTACACCTTC.

The gene calls are TRBV29-1 and TRBJ2-7; D remains unclear. In germline, CDR1 is SQVTM, CDR2 ANQGSEA. The V end was cut by 3 bases, the J end by 4 bases, with 10 bases between. The CDR3 sequence is 12 residues long. The CDR3 here is CSVEAWEYEQYF. The CDR3 nucleotides are TGCAGCGTTGAGGCCTGGGAATACGAGCAGTACTTC.

The chain links TRBV12-3 or TRBV12-4 to TRBJ1-6; TRBD1 agrees at 7 bases. V shed 4 bases and J 11 bases; nucleotides not matched to a gene: 5. CDR3 size: 13 residues. The chain's CDR3 is CASSSGQSTPLHF. The CDR3 DNA reads TGTGCCAGCAGTTCGGGACAGTCAACACCCCTCCACTTT.

The V call is TRBV2, the J call TRBJ2-7; weak D call: TRBD1 (6 bases). The germline gives CDR1 SNHLY, CDR2 FYNNEI. Trimming cost V 11 bases and J 10 bases, with 18 bases left between them. The CDR3 has 11 amino acids. The CDR3 bases are TGTGCCGGAGGAACCACAGGGAACCAGTACTTC. Amino acids: CAGGTTGNQYF.